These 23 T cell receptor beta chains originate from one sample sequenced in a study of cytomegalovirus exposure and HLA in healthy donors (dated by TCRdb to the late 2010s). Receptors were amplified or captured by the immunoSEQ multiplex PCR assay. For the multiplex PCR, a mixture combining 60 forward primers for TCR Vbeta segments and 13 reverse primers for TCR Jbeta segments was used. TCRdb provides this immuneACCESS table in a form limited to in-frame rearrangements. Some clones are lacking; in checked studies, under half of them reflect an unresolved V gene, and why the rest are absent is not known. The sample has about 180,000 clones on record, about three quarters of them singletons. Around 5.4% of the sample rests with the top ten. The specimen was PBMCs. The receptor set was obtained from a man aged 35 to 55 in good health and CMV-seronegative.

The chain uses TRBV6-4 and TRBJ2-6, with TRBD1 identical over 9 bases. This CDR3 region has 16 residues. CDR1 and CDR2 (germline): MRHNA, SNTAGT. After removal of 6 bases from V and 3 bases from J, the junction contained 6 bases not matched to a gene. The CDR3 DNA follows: TGTGCCAGCAGCCCGGGACAGGGAGGTGGGGCCAACGTCCTGACTTTC. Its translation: CASSPGQGGGANVLTF.

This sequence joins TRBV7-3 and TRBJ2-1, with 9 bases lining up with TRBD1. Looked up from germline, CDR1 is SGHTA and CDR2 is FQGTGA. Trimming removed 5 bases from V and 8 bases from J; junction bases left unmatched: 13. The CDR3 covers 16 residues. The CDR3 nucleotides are TGTGCCAGCAGCGCCTGGATAGGGGACAGGGTGGATGAGCAGTTCTTC. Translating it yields CASSAWIGDRVDEQFF.

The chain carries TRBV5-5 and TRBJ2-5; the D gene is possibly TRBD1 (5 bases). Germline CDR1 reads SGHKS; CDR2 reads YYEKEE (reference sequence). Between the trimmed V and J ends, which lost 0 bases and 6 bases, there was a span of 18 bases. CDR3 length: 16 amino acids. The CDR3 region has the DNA TGTGCCAGCAGCTTGGCCTGGGGCACATCCACGCAGACCCAGTACTTC. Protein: CASSLAWGTSTQTQYF. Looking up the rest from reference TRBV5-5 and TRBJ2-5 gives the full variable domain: DAGVTQSPTHLIKTRGQQVTLRCSPISGHKSVSWYQQVLGQGPQFIFQYYEKEERGRGNFPDRFSARQFPNYSSELNVNALLLGDSALYLCASSLAWGTSTQTQYFGPGTRLLVL.

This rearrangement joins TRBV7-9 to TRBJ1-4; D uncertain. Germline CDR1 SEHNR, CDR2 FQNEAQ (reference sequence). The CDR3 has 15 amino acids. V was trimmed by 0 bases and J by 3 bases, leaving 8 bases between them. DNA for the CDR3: TGTGCCAGCAGCTTAGCAGGGAGGTCTAATGAAAAACTGTTTTTT. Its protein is CASSLAGRSNEKLFF.

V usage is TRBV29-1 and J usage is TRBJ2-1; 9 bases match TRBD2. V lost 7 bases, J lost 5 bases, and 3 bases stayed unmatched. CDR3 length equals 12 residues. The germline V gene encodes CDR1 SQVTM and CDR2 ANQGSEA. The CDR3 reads CSAGLANNEQFF. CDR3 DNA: TGCAGCGCCGGACTAGCGAACAATGAGCAGTTCTTC.

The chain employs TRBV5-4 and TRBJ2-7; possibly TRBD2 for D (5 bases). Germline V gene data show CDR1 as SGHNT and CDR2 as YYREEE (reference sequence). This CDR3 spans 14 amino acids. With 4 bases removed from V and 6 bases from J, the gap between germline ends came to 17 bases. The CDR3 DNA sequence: TGTGCCAGCAGCCCTCTGGGGAGCTATGGCGAGCAGTACTTC. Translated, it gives CASSPLGSYGEQYF.

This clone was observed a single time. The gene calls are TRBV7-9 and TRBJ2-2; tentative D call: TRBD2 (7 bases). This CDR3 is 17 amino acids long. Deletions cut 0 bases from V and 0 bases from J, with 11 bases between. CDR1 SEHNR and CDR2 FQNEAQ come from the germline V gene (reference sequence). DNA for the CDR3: TGTGCCAGCAGCTTAGCGGGGGGGCTGACGAACACCGGGGAGCTGTTTTTT. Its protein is CASSLAGGLTNTGELFF.

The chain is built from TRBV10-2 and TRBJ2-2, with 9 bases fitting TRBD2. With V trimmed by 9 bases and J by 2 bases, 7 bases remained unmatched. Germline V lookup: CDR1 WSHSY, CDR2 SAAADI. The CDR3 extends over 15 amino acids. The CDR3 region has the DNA TGCGCCAGTACCGAGACTAGCGGAAACACCGGGGAGCTGTTTTTT. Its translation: CASTETSGNTGELFF.

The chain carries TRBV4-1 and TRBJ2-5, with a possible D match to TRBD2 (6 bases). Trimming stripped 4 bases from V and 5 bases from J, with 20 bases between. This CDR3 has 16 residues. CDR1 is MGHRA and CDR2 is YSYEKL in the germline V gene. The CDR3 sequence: CASSPLTGGGYETQYF. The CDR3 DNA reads TGCGCCAGCAGCCCATTAACCGGGGGTGGATATGAGACCCAGTACTTC.

CDR3 nucleotide sequence: TGCGCCAGCAGCCGACCGACAGGGAACTATGGCTACACCTTC. It codes for CASSRPTGNYGYTF. The chain is built from TRBV4-1 and TRBJ1-2, with 7 bases identical to TRBD1. Trimming cost V 4 bases and J 2 bases; bases outside gene matches: 4. This CDR3 contains 14 residues. Germline loops: CDR1 MGHRA, CDR2 YSYEKL.

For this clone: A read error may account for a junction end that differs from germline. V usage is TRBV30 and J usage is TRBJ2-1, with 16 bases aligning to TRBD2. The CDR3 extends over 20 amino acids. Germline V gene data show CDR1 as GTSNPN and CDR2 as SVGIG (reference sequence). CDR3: CARSVPGHPGTSGRANEQFF. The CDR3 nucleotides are TGTGCCCGGAGTGTACCGGGACATCCCGGGACTAGCGGGAGGGCGAATGAGCAGTTCTTC.

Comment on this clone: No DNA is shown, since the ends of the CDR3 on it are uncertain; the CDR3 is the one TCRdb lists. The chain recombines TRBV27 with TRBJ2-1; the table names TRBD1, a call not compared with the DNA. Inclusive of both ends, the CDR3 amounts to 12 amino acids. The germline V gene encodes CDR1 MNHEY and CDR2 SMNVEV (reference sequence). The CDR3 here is CASNNFGTGSFF.

The CDR3 nucleotides are TGTGCCAGCAGAACCACTAGCGGGGGATTCAATGAGCAGTTCTTC. This sequence encodes CASRTTSGGFNEQFF. The gene calls are TRBV6-1 and TRBJ2-1; TRBD2 aligns across 11 bases. The V gene end was trimmed by 6 bases and the J gene end by 6 bases; junction bases not matched to a gene: 7. This CDR3 spans 15 amino acids. Germline V lookup: CDR1 MNHNS, CDR2 SASEGT.

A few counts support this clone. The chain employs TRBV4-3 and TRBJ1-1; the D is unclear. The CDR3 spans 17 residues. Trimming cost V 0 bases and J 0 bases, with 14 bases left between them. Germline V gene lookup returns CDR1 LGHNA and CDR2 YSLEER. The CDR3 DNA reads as TGCGCCAGCAGCCAAGACCGTATTAGCACCTTGAACACTGAAGCTTTCTTT. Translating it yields CASSQDRISTLNTEAFF.

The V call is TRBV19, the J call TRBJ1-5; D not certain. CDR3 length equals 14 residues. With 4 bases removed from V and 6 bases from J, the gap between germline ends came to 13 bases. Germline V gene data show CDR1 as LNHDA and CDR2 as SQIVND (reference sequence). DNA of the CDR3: TGTGCCAGTAGTACAGACAAAAGAGGTCAGCCCCAGCATTTT. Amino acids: CASSTDKRGQPQHF.

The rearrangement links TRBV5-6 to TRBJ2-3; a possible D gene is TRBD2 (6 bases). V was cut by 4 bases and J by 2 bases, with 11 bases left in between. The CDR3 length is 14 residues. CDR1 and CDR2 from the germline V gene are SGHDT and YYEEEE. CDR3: CASSPGLYTDTQYF. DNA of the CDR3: TGTGCCAGCAGCCCGGGACTTTACACAGATACGCAGTATTTT.

The CDR3 DNA is TGCGCCAGCTCCGGGACCGGGGGAGGAATGTACACTGAAGCTTTCTTT. Translated, it gives CASSGTGGGMYTEAFF. The chain combines TRBV5-1 with TRBJ1-1, with D perhaps TRBD1 (5 bases). This CDR3 has 16 residues. Germline V gives CDR1 SGHRS, CDR2 YFSETQ. Trimming pared 7 bases from V and 3 bases from J, leaving 22 bases between.

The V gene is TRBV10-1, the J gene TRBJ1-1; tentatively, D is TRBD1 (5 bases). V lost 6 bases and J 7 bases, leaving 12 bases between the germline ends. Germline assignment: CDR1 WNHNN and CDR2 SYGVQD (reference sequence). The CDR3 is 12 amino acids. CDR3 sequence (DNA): TGCGCCAGCAGCCGTACTACAGGTGAAGCTTTCTTT. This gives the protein CASSRTTGEAFF.

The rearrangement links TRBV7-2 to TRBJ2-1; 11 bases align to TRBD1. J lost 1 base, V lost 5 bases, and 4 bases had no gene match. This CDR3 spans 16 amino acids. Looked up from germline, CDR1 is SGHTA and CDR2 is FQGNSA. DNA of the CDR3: TGTGCCAGCAGCCGGACAGGGGGCCGGTCCTACAATGAGCAGTTCTTC. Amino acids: CASSRTGGRSYNEQFF.

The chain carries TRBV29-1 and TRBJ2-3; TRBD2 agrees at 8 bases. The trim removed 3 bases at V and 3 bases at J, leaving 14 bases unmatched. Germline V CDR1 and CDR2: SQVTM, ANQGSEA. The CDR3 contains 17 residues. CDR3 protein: CSVDGSGMSGSTDTQYF. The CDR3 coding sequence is TGCAGCGTTGATGGGTCGGGTATGAGCGGGAGTACAGATACGCAGTATTTT.

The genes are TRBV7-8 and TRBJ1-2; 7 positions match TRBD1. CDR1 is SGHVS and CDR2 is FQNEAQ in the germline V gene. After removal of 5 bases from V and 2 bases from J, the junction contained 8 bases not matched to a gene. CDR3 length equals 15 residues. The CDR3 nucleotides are TGTGCCAGCAGCCACAGGGGAGTCTACAACTATGGCTACACCTTC. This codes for CASSHRGVYNYGYTF.

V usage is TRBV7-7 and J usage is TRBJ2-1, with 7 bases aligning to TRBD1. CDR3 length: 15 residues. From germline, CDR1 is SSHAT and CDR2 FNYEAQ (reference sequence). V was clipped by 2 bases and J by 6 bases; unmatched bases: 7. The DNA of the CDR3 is TGTGCCAGCAGCTTAACGGGACAGCCCACCAATGAGCAGTTCTTC. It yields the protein CASSLTGQPTNEQFF.

The CDR3 nucleotides are TGCGCCAGCAGCCACGCCCGGGACAGCCACTATGGCTACACCTTC. Encoded protein: CASSHARDSHYGYTF. This chain links TRBV4-3 with TRBJ1-2, with 7 bases identical to TRBD1. Germline assignment: CDR1 LGHNA and CDR2 YSLEER. V was clipped by 3 bases and J by 3 bases; unmatched bases: 7. The CDR3 is 15 amino acids.